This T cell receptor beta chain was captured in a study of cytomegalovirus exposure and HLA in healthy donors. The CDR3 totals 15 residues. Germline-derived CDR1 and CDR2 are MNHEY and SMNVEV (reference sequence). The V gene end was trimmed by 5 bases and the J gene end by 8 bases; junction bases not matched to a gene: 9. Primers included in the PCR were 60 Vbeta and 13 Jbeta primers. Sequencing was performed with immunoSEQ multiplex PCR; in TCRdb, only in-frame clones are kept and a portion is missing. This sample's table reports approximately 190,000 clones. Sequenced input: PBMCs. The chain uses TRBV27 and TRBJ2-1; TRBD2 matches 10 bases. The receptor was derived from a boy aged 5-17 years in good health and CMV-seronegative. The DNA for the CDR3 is TGTGCCAGCAGTCCCGGTGGACTAGCGGTCCATGAGCAGTTCTTC. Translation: CASSPGGLAVHEQFF.